A selection of T cell receptor beta chains follows, all from one sample in a study of T cell repertoires in ileal Crohn's disease. Data came from immunoSEQ multiplex PCR; TCRdb stores just in-frame clones and leaves some out. This table holds about 13,000 clones, 60% to 70% found once. Sequencing was done on a sample of ileal tissue. The receptor source for this set is an adult with Crohn's disease. Both conserved end residues are part of each CDR3. The D gene is left open where the match is weak. The listing skips clone size in some rows; elsewhere it reads once, few, many or a size class.

clone_size: .; v_call: TRBV7-2; j_call: TRBJ1-1; d_call: .; cdr3_aa: CASSADLNTEAFF; cdr3_nt: TGTGCCAGCAGCGCTGACTTGAACACTGAAGCTTTCTTT
clone_size: .; v_call: TRBV2; j_call: TRBJ1-5; d_call: .; cdr3_aa: CASNRDNNQPQHF; cdr3_nt: TGTGCCAGCAATCGGGACAATAATCAGCCCCAGCATTTT
clone_size: .; v_call: TRBV27; j_call: TRBJ1-5; d_call: .; cdr3_aa: CASSLQFHSNQPQHF; cdr3_nt: TGTGCCAGCAGTCTACAGTTCCATAGCAATCAGCCCCAGCATTTT
clone_size: .; v_call: TRBV10-1; j_call: TRBJ2-5; d_call: .; cdr3_aa: CASSQGIQETQYF; cdr3_nt: TGCGCCAGCAGCCAGGGGATTCAAGAGACCCAGTACTTC
clone_size: .; v_call: TRBV2; j_call: TRBJ1-2; d_call: .; cdr3_aa: CASSEARYRVVGYTF; cdr3_nt: TGTGCCAGCAGTGAAGCGCGGTACAGGGTTGTTGGCTACACCTTC
clone_size: .; v_call: TRBV9; j_call: TRBJ2-3; d_call: TRBD2; cdr3_aa: CASSVATSGAPETDTQYF; cdr3_nt: TGTGCCAGCAGCGTAGCTACTAGCGGGGCCCCGGAGACAGATACGCAGTATTTT
clone_size: .; v_call: TRBV7-9; j_call: TRBJ2-7; d_call: TRBD1; cdr3_aa: CASKQTGMSSYEQYF; cdr3_nt: TGTGCCAGCAAACAGACAGGGATGAGCTCCTACGAGCAGTACTTC
clone_size: few; v_call: TRBV7-3; j_call: TRBJ1-6; d_call: .; cdr3_aa: CASSPQGNSPLHF; cdr3_nt: TGTGCCAGCAGCCCTCAGGGAAATTCACCCCTCCACTTT
clone_size: .; v_call: TRBV25-1; j_call: TRBJ1-2; d_call: .; cdr3_aa: CASSAISGRGAYGYTF; cdr3_nt: TGTGCCAGCTCAGCGATTAGTGGAAGAGGGGCCTATGGCTACACCTTC
clone_size: .; v_call: TRBV7-7; j_call: TRBJ2-1; d_call: .; cdr3_aa: CASSFNRDPYNEQFF; cdr3_nt: TGTGCTAGCAGCTTTAACCGGGACCCCTACAATGAGCAGTTCTTC
clone_size: .; v_call: TRBV9; j_call: TRBJ1-3; d_call: .; cdr3_aa: CASSSRAGWRNTIYF; cdr3_nt: TGTGCCAGCAGCTCTAGAGCGGGGTGGAGAAACACCATATATTTT
clone_size: .; v_call: TRBV9; j_call: TRBJ2-3; d_call: .; cdr3_aa: CASSVDGGSADTQYF; cdr3_nt: TGTGCCAGCAGCGTAGATGGGGGCAGCGCAGATACGCAGTATTTT
clone_size: .; v_call: TRBV27; j_call: TRBJ2-2; d_call: TRBD1; cdr3_aa: CASTSRDRVAGELFF; cdr3_nt: TGTGCCAGCACCTCCAGGGACAGGGTGGCCGGGGAGCTGTTTTTT
clone_size: .; v_call: TRBV7-2; j_call: TRBJ2-7; d_call: .; cdr3_aa: CASSLGLGFYEQYF; cdr3_nt: TGTGCCAGCAGCTTAGGACTAGGATTCTACGAGCAGTACTTC
clone_size: .; v_call: TRBV10-2; j_call: TRBJ2-5; d_call: TRBD2; cdr3_aa: CASTWGLAGAGGGTQYF; cdr3_nt: TGCGCCAGCACCTGGGGACTAGCGGGGGCAGGGGGAGGGACCCAGTACTTC
clone_size: few; v_call: TRBV7-2; j_call: TRBJ2-2; d_call: .; cdr3_aa: CASSSQSGRGELFF; cdr3_nt: TGTGCCAGCAGCTCCCAGTCGGGGCGGGGGGAGCTGTTTTTT
clone_size: .; v_call: TRBV29-1; j_call: TRBJ1-4; d_call: .; cdr3_aa: CSVGVTNEKLFF; cdr3_nt: TGCAGCGTTGGAGTAACTAATGAAAAACTGTTTTTT
clone_size: .; v_call: TRBV7-2; j_call: TRBJ2-3; d_call: TRBD2; cdr3_aa: CASSLGLAGAVDTQYF; cdr3_nt: TGTGCCAGCAGCCTAGGACTAGCGGGGGCCGTGGATACGCAGTATTTT
clone_size: .; v_call: TRBV21-1; j_call: TRBJ1-4; d_call: .; cdr3_aa: CASRVHNEKLFF; cdr3_nt: TGTGCCAGCAGAGTGCATAATGAAAAACTGTTTTTT
clone_size: .; v_call: TRBV5-1; j_call: TRBJ2-6; d_call: .; cdr3_aa: CASSPDREGFYANVLTF; cdr3_nt: TGCGCCAGCAGCCCCGACAGGGAGGGGTTTTACGCCAACGTCCTGACTTTC
clone_size: .; v_call: TRBV18; j_call: TRBJ1-1; d_call: .; cdr3_aa: CASSPLEGAGTEAFF; cdr3_nt: TGTGCCAGCTCACCACTTGAGGGAGCGGGAACTGAAGCTTTCTTT
clone_size: .; v_call: TRBV7-9; j_call: TRBJ2-2; d_call: TRBD1; cdr3_aa: CASSSGTGGNTGELFF; cdr3_nt: TGTGCCAGCAGCTCAGGGACAGGGGGAAACACCGGGGAGCTGTTTTTT
clone_size: .; v_call: TRBV5-5; j_call: TRBJ1-4; d_call: .; cdr3_aa: CASSSLTGGDEKLFF; cdr3_nt: TGTGCCAGCAGCTCGTTGACCGGTGGGGATGAAAAACTGTTTTTT
clone_size: few; v_call: TRBV27; j_call: TRBJ1-2; d_call: .; cdr3_aa: CASSSAMRKGYTF; cdr3_nt: TGTGCCAGCAGTTCCGCCATGAGGAAGGGCTACACCTTC
clone_size: .; v_call: TRBV11-2; j_call: TRBJ2-3; d_call: TRBD2; cdr3_aa: CASSLTYSGGSTDTQYF; cdr3_nt: TGTGCCAGCAGCTTGACCTATAGCGGGGGGAGCACAGATACGCAGTATTTT
clone_size: medium-sized; v_call: TRBV6-1; j_call: TRBJ1-2; d_call: .; cdr3_aa: CASSESLTGGYTF; cdr3_nt: TGTGCCAGCAGCGAGAGCCTTACTGGGGGCTACACCTTC
clone_size: .; v_call: TRBV11-3; j_call: TRBJ2-3; d_call: TRBD2; cdr3_aa: CASSSRSGGAPDTQYF; cdr3_nt: TGTGCCAGCAGCTCCAGAAGCGGGGGGGCCCCAGATACGCAGTATTTT
clone_size: once; v_call: TRBV9; j_call: TRBJ2-3; d_call: .; cdr3_aa: CASSVAWGTDTQYF; cdr3_nt: TGTGCCAGCAGCGTAGCTTGGGGTACAGATACGCAGTATTTT
clone_size: .; v_call: TRBV5-1; j_call: TRBJ1-1; d_call: .; cdr3_aa: CASSSGLGDTEAFF; cdr3_nt: TGCGCCAGCAGCTCGGGCCTAGGGGACACTGAAGCTTTCTTT